The 25 T cell receptor beta chains in this list originate from one sample, sequenced in a study of blood T cell dynamics during melanoma immunotherapy. Here immunoSEQ multiplex PCR was the method, and the copy in TCRdb shows in-frame clones only, minus some. The sample consists of approximately 13,000 clones, 70% to 90% of them appearing once. This sample's time point: pre-treatment baseline. Sequencing used blood, obtained from a patient treated with checkpoint blockade. The receptors derive from a human donor with melanoma.

The CDR3 nucleotides read TGCGCCAGCAGCTTGACTCTAGAAGGCCCCCGATCACCCCTCCACTTT. Translated, it gives CASSLTLEGPRSPLHF. The J gene is TRBJ1-6, the V gene TRBV5-1; no definite D call. The V end lost 1 base, the J end lost 10 bases, and 18 bases lay between the germline ends. CDR1 SGHRS and CDR2 YFSETQ come from the germline V gene. The length of the CDR3 is 16 residues.

The rearrangement joins TRBV7-2 to TRBJ2-3; D unresolved. The V end lost 1 base, the J end lost 0 bases, and 11 bases lay between the germline ends. The germline CDR1 and CDR2 sequences are SGHTA and FQGNSA. The CDR3 extends over 16 amino acids. The CDR3 sequence: CASSLVEATSTDTQYF. The DNA of the CDR3 is TGTGCCAGCAGCTTAGTTGAAGCTACGAGCACAGATACGCAGTATTTT.

This clone was counted a single time. The chain is built from TRBV5-1 and TRBJ1-5; D may be TRBD1 (5 bases). Germline CDR1 and CDR2: SGHRS and YFSETQ. V lost 4 bases and J lost 5, with 10 bases in between. This CDR3 is 13 amino acids long. This chain's CDR3 is CASSGDPYQPQHF. As DNA, the CDR3 is TGCGCCAGCAGCGGGGACCCCTATCAGCCCCAGCATTTT.

The chain recombines TRBV11-1 with TRBJ1-1; unclear D gene. The V end lost 1 base, the J end lost 0 bases, and 6 bases lay between the germline ends. Germline V gene sequence: CDR1 SGHAT, CDR2 FQDESV (reference sequence). The CDR3 runs to 14 residues. The DNA of the CDR3 is TGTGCCAGCAGCTTAGGACAAATGAACACTGAAGCTTTCTTT. It yields the protein CASSLGQMNTEAFF.

V usage is TRBV7-2 and J usage is TRBJ2-2; D ambiguous. Germline V lookup: CDR1 SGHTA, CDR2 FQGNSA. Trimming shortened V by 2 bases and J by 1 base, and 8 bases separated the two germline ends. The CDR3 loop spans 15 amino acids. The CDR3 sequence: CASSLNPGNTGELFF. In DNA form, the CDR3 reads TGTGCCAGCAGCTTAAACCCAGGGAACACCGGGGAGCTGTTTTTT.

This sequence joins TRBV5-6 and TRBJ2-3, with D possibly TRBD1 on 5 matching bases. The V end lost 2 bases, the J end lost 4 bases, and 8 bases lay between the germline ends. CDR1 is SGHDT and CDR2 is YYEEEE in the germline V gene. The CDR3 has 13 amino acids. CDR3 in amino acids: CASSLRGADTQYF. DNA of the CDR3: TGTGCCAGCAGCTTAAGGGGCGCAGATACGCAGTATTTT.

This chain links TRBV7-9 with TRBJ2-1; D is unresolved. The CDR3 runs 16 residues. V shed 0 bases and J shed 0 bases, with 9 bases lying between them. CDR1 SEHNR and CDR2 FQNEAQ come from the germline V gene (reference sequence). CDR3 amino acids: CASSLAGSVSYNEQFF. Written as DNA, the CDR3 is TGTGCCAGCAGCTTAGCAGGATCAGTCTCCTACAATGAGCAGTTCTTC.

The chain couples TRBV7-8 to TRBJ2-2; 7 bases agree with TRBD2. The CDR3 is 16 residues long. The junction had 7 bases not matched to a gene; V was cut back by 1 base and J by 5 bases. Germline V gene lookup returns CDR1 SGHVS and CDR2 FQNEAQ. In DNA form, the CDR3 reads TGTGCCAGCAGCTTAGAAGAGGGGCGGGGGACCGGGGAGCTGTTTTTT. As protein: CASSLEEGRGTGELFF.

The chain uses TRBV6-1 and TRBJ2-1, with 10 bases fitting TRBD2. The CDR3 contains 15 residues. With V trimmed by 1 base and J by 10 bases, 7 bases remained unmatched. CDR1 MNHNS and CDR2 SASEGT come from the germline V gene. CDR3 region: CASSEGSGGAGEQFF. The CDR3 nucleotides read TGTGCCAGCAGTGAAGGGAGCGGGGGGGCAGGAGAGCAGTTCTTC.

The rearrangement joins TRBV7-2 to TRBJ2-4; D unresolved. Germline assignment: CDR1 SGHTA and CDR2 FQGNSA. This CDR3 is built from 13 residues. The V end lost 3 bases, the J end lost 9 bases, and 12 bases lay between the germline ends. The CDR3 bases are TGTGCCAGCAGCTTTACCCCACCGGCCATTCAGTACTTC. Translated, it gives CASSFTPPAIQYF.

The chain couples TRBV2 to TRBJ2-5; 8 bases agree with TRBD1. V was pared by 3 bases and J by 4 bases, with 7 bases of the junction left unmatched. The CDR3 runs to 15 residues. Germline V lookup: CDR1 SNHLY, CDR2 FYNNEI. CDR3 nucleotide sequence: TGTGCCAGCAGTGACAGGGGGCTGGTTCGAGAGACCCAGTACTTC. It is translated as CASSDRGLVRETQYF.

The J gene is TRBJ1-3, the V gene TRBV5-1, with D uncertain. Germline V lookup: CDR1 SGHRS, CDR2 YFSETQ. V lost 1 base to trimming and J lost 0 bases, with 8 bases between them. The CDR3 consists of 15 residues. CDR3 coding DNA: TGCGCCAGCAGCTTGTCAATGGGCTCTGGAAACACCATATATTTT. Its translation is CASSLSMGSGNTIYF.

The CDR3 DNA reads TGCGCCAGCAGTGCGGGACTAGCCCCTGGCGAGCAGTACTTC. Its translation is CASSAGLAPGEQYF. The rearrangement joins TRBV10-2 to TRBJ2-7; 9 bases line up with TRBD2. V trimming: 4 bases; J trimming: 6 bases; junction bases outside the gene matches: 7. Germline loops: CDR1 WSHSY, CDR2 SAAADI. This CDR3 comprises 14 residues.

This rearrangement joins TRBV19 to TRBJ2-7; 9 bases map to TRBD1. In germline, CDR1 is LNHDA, CDR2 SQIVND (reference sequence). V lost 4 bases, J lost 4 bases, and 8 bases stayed unmatched. The CDR3 is 15 amino acids. For the CDR3, the DNA is TGTGCCAGTAGTAACGTCGGAGACAGGGGGTACGAGCAGTACTTC. The encoded protein is CASSNVGDRGYEQYF.

The chain has TRBV10-1 and TRBJ2-3, with a weak D call TRBD2 (5 bases). CDR1 WNHNN and CDR2 SYGVQD come from the germline V gene (reference sequence). The CDR3 length is 14 residues. The V gene lost 6 bases and the J gene lost 1 base, with 11 bases spanning the gap. Here the CDR3 DNA reads TGCGCCAGCAGGCCCCCGCGGGGCACAGATACGCAGTATTTT. This encodes CASRPPRGTDTQYF.

This clone was detected only once. The rearrangement links TRBV6-1 to TRBJ2-1, with D tentatively TRBD1 or TRBD2 (5 bases each). Germline assignment: CDR1 MNHNS and CDR2 SASEGT. V was pared by 0 bases and J by 6 bases, with 12 bases between. There are 15 residues in the CDR3. This CDR3 is CASSEAGTPSNEQFF. The CDR3 coding sequence is TGTGCCAGCAGTGAAGCGGGGACCCCCTCCAATGAGCAGTTCTTC.

The genes are TRBV5-6 and TRBJ2-2; possibly TRBD1 for D (6 bases). This CDR3 region has 16 residues. Between the trimmed V and J ends, which lost 7 bases and 1 base, there was a span of 17 bases. Germline CDR1 and CDR2: SGHDT and YYEEEE. The CDR3 loop is CASSPGGRGNTGELFF. In nucleotides, the CDR3 is TGTGCCAGCTCTCCTGGGGGCAGGGGGAACACCGGGGAGCTGTTTTTT.

The genes are TRBV15 and TRBJ2-7; possible D gene TRBD1, 6 bases. The CDR3 is 15 amino acids. With 0 bases removed from V and 6 bases from J, the gap between germline ends came to 15 bases. Germline V gene sequence: CDR1 LNHNV, CDR2 YYDKDF (reference sequence). The CDR3 bases are TGTGCCACCAGCAGAGAGAGAAAGGGGGATCCCGAGCAGTACTTC. Its protein is CATSRERKGDPEQYF. The full variable domain, in which reference TRBV15 and TRBJ2-7 provide the parts outside the CDR3, is DAMVIQNPRYQVTQFGKPVTLSCSQTLNHNVMYWYQQKSSQAPKLLFHYYDKDFNNEADTPDNFQSRRPNTSFCFLDIRSPGLGDTAMYLCATSRERKGDPEQYFGPGTRLTVT.

This chain links TRBV19 with TRBJ2-4, with D possibly TRBD2 on 6 matching bases. The germline V gene has CDR1 LNHDA and CDR2 SQIVND (reference sequence). This CDR3 is 14 amino acids long. The V end lost 6 bases, the J end lost 7 bases, and 16 bases lay between the germline ends. The CDR3 DNA reads as TGTGCCAGTAGAACGGGACTGTCAGGGAACATTCAGTACTTC. Its protein is CASRTGLSGNIQYF.

The CDR3 protein is CASRGRGGDEQYF. For the CDR3, the DNA is TGCGCCAGCAGGGGTAGGGGCGGGGACGAGCAGTACTTC. The chain employs TRBV10-1 and TRBJ2-7; weak D call: TRBD2 (6 bases). The CDR3 extends over 13 amino acids. The germline CDR1 and CDR2 sequences are WNHNN and SYGVQD (reference sequence). Deletions cut 6 bases from V and 5 bases from J, with 14 bases between.

V usage is TRBV5-1 and J usage is TRBJ1-1; D gene ambiguous. The CDR3 runs to 13 residues. Trimming shortened V by 4 bases and J by 1 base, and 8 bases separated the two germline ends. The germline V gene has CDR1 SGHRS and CDR2 YFSETQ. The CDR3 sequence: CASSIGRNTEAFF. DNA of the CDR3: TGCGCCAGCAGCATTGGACGGAACACTGAAGCTTTCTTT.

The V gene is TRBV30, the J gene TRBJ2-3, with a possible D match to TRBD1 (6 bases). V lost 3 bases and J 2 bases, leaving 12 bases between the germline ends. The CDR3 spans 14 residues. From germline, CDR1 is GTSNPN and CDR2 SVGIG (reference sequence). This CDR3 is CAWSQGRNTDTQYF. CDR3 DNA: TGTGCCTGGAGCCAGGGGCGCAACACAGATACGCAGTATTTT.

The chain uses TRBV7-9 and TRBJ2-2; D call uncertain. This CDR3 has 14 amino acids. Deletions cut 4 bases from V and 0 bases from J, with 6 bases between. In germline, CDR1 is SEHNR, CDR2 FQNEAQ (reference sequence). CDR3 sequence (DNA): TGTGCCAGCAGCTCTCGTCCGAACACCGGGGAGCTGTTTTTT. Protein product: CASSSRPNTGELFF.

This clone was counted a few times. The chain combines TRBV2 with TRBJ1-5; D is unresolved. CDR3 length: 14 residues. V lost 1 base to trimming and J lost 6 bases, with 10 bases between them. Germline-derived CDR1 and CDR2 are SNHLY and FYNNEI. Written as DNA, the CDR3 is TGTGCCAGCAGTGAAGAGGGAGGGAGTCAGCCCCAGCATTTT. This encodes CASSEEGGSQPQHF.

This sequence joins TRBV25-1 and TRBJ1-1; no clear D gene. Germline V gene sequence: CDR1 MGHDK, CDR2 SYGVNS. V gave up 2 bases and J gave up 3 bases, with 22 bases separating them. The CDR3 length is 18 residues. CDR3 sequence: CASSEGGGWTEWDTEAFF. The CDR3 nucleotides read TGTGCCAGCAGTGAAGGCGGCGGGTGGACCGAATGGGACACTGAAGCTTTCTTT.